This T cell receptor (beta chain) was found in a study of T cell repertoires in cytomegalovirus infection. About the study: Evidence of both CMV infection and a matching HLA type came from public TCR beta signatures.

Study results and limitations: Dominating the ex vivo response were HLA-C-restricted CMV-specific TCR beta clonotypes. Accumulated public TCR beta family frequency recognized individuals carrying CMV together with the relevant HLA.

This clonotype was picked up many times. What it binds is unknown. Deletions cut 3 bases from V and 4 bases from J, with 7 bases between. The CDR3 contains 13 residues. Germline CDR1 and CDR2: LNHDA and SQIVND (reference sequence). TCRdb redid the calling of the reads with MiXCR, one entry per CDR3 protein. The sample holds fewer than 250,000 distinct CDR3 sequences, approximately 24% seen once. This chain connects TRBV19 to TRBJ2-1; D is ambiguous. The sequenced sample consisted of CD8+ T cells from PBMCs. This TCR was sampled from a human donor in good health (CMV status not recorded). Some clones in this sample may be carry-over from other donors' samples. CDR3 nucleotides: TGTGCCAGTAGTATTGGAGCGTACAATGAGCAGTTCTTC. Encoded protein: CASSIGAYNEQFF.